A selection of T cell receptor beta chains follows, all from one sample in a study of OX40 agonist ivuxolimab in advanced cancers. Here immunoSEQ multiplex PCR was the method, and the copy in TCRdb shows in-frame clones only, minus some. The sample holds 70,000 to 95,000 clones, about 91% seen once. The input for sequencing was CD4+ or CD8+ T cells sorted from blood, taken in a trial of the OX40 agonist ivuxolimab. These receptors were obtained from an adult with an advanced solid tumor such as melanoma, head and neck, liver or kidney cancer. Both conserved end residues are part of each CDR3. A D gene is named only where the DNA matches it firmly. The listing skips clone size in some rows; elsewhere it reads once, few, many or a size class.

size | J | D | V | CDR3 | DNA
. | TRBJ2-7 | . | TRBV11-2 | CASSSGPYEQYF | TGTGCCAGCAGTTCCGGACCCTACGAGCAGTACTTC
. | TRBJ1-5 | . | TRBV2 | CASSEGRAPSNQPQHF | TGTGCCAGCAGTGAAGGCAGGGCACCCTCCAATCAGCCCCAGCATTTT
. | TRBJ1-2 | . | TRBV7-9 | CASSLGDTAPNGYTF | TGTGCCAGCAGCTTAGGGGATACAGCACCGAATGGCTACACCTTC
. | TRBJ1-5 | . | TRBV6-6 | CASSLTGNQPQHF | TGTGCCAGCAGTTTAACAGGCAATCAGCCCCAGCATTTT
. | TRBJ1-1 | . | TRBV20-1 | CSASPNTEAFF | TGCAGTGCTAGCCCGAACACTGAAGCTTTCTTT
. | TRBJ1-2 | . | TRBV9 | CASSVGQEYYGYTF | TGTGCCAGCAGCGTAGGACAGGAGTACTATGGCTACACCTTC
. | TRBJ1-1 | . | TRBV7-9 | CASSRDGVSGTEAFF | TGTGCCAGCAGCCGGGACGGCGTGAGTGGCACTGAAGCTTTCTTT
. | TRBJ2-3 | TRBD1 | TRBV7-8 | CASSLRGQGADTQYF | TGTGCCAGCAGCTTAAGGGGACAGGGGGCAGATACGCAGTATTTT
once | TRBJ1-2 | TRBD1 | TRBV15 | CATSEGDRENYGYTF | TGTGCCACCAGCGAGGGGGACAGGGAGAACTATGGCTACACCTTC
. | TRBJ2-5 | TRBD2 | TRBV7-9 | CASSLAGGQETQYF | TGTGCCAGCAGCTTAGCGGGGGGGCAAGAGACCCAGTACTTC
once | TRBJ2-4 | . | TRBV2 | CASSETELAKNIQYF | TGTGCCAGCAGTGAGACAGAGCTAGCCAAAAACATTCAGTACTTC
. | TRBJ2-3 | TRBD2 | TRBV30 | CAWGDYPSTDTQYF | TGTGCCTGGGGGGACTACCCCAGCACAGATACGCAGTATTTT
. | TRBJ1-5 | TRBD1 | TRBV5-8 | CASSTGTGNQPQHF | TGTGCCAGCAGCACCGGGACAGGGAATCAGCCCCAGCATTTT
. | TRBJ2-7 | TRBD1 | TRBV5-6 | CASSSRGSRDYEQYF | TGTGCCAGCAGCTCCAGGGGGTCGAGGGACTACGAGCAGTACTTC
. | TRBJ1-1 | . | TRBV18 | CASSIKQGSDTEAFF | TGTGCCAGCTCAATAAAACAGGGATCCGACACTGAAGCTTTCTTT
. | TRBJ1-3 | TRBD1 | TRBV6-1 | CASRDREAIGNTIYF | TGTGCCAGCAGGGACAGGGAAGCGATTGGAAACACCATATATTTT
. | TRBJ1-4 | . | TRBV30 | CAWTTQGPNEKLFF | TGTGCCTGGACCACTCAGGGGCCCAATGAAAAACTGTTTTTT
. | TRBJ2-5 | TRBD2 | TRBV7-6 | CASSLKAGGQETQYF | TGTGCCAGCAGCTTAAAGGCGGGGGGGCAAGAGACCCAGTACTTC
. | TRBJ1-5 | . | TRBV19 | CASGINSNQPQHF | TGTGCCAGTGGTATCAATAGCAATCAGCCCCAGCATTTT
. | TRBJ2-3 | TRBD2 | TRBV14 | CASSQDPLAGGRADTQYF | TGTGCCAGCAGCCAAGATCCGCTAGCGGGAGGTCGGGCAGATACGCAGTATTTT
. | TRBJ2-7 | . | TRBV23-1 | CASSHLPPGPRSYEQYF | TGCGCCAGCAGTCACCTTCCGCCGGGACCGCGATCCTACGAGCAGTACTTC
. | TRBJ2-7 | . | TRBV6-6 | CASSYSSLGVYEQYF | TGTGCCAGCAGTTACTCGAGTCTGGGTGTCTACGAGCAGTACTTC
. | TRBJ1-1 | TRBD1 | TRBV5-1 | CASSPRTGEDTEAFF | TGCGCCAGCAGCCCACGGACAGGGGAGGACACTGAAGCTTTCTTT
. | TRBJ1-2 | TRBD1 | TRBV29-1 | CSVAPGQGAGGYTF | TGCAGCGTCGCCCCGGGACAGGGGGCAGGAGGCTACACCTTC
. | TRBJ1-4 | TRBD1 | TRBV27 | CASSSPGQGEKLFF | TGTGCCAGCAGTTCCCCGGGACAGGGAGAAAAACTGTTTTTT
once | TRBJ2-2 | TRBD1 | TRBV19 | CASAAHRTGEYTGELFF | TGTGCCAGCGCGGCCCATCGGACAGGGGAATACACCGGGGAGCTGTTTTTT
. | TRBJ2-7 | . | TRBV10-3 | CAISESGDKVQQYF | TGTGCCATCAGTGAGTCGGGAGACAAGGTCCAGCAGTACTTC
. | TRBJ2-1 | TRBD2 | TRBV19 | CASSIGGLAGYNEQFF | TGTGCCAGTAGTATCGGTGGACTAGCGGGGTACAATGAGCAGTTCTTC
once | TRBJ2-6 | TRBD1 | TRBV5-1 | CASSSAGTGPPGANVLTF | TGCGCCAGCAGCTCGGCGGGGACAGGACCCCCTGGGGCCAACGTCCTGACTTTC
. | TRBJ1-2 | . | TRBV9 | CASSDRVGYGYTF | TGTGCCAGCAGCGACAGGGTAGGCTATGGCTACACCTTC
. | TRBJ2-7 | TRBD1 | TRBV10-2 | CASSDRGQGLDEQYF | TGCGCCAGCAGTGATAGGGGACAGGGGTTGGACGAGCAGTACTTC
. | TRBJ2-7 | . | TRBV2 | CASSERRQLLEQYF | TGTGCCAGCAGTGAAAGGAGACAGCTACTCGAGCAGTACTTC
. | TRBJ2-5 | TRBD2 | TRBV30 | CAWSPGEGYQETQYF | TGTGCCTGGAGTCCTGGGGAGGGCTACCAAGAGACCCAGTACTTC
. | TRBJ2-3 | . | TRBV20-1 | CSAGRDTQYF | TGCAGTGCAGGGAGAGATACGCAGTATTTT
. | TRBJ1-5 | . | TRBV9 | CASSAGEGIGQPQHF | TGTGCCAGCAGCGCAGGGGAAGGTATTGGTCAGCCCCAGCATTTT
. | TRBJ2-1 | . | TRBV29-1 | CSGVQGSSYNEQFF | TGCAGCGGAGTCCAGGGGAGCTCCTACAATGAGCAGTTCTTC
few | TRBJ1-5 | . | TRBV6-1 | CASKKDSLQPQHF | TGTGCCAGCAAGAAGGACAGTCTTCAGCCCCAGCATTTT
. | TRBJ1-1 | . | TRBV5-1 | CASSGWEVGVNTEAFF | TGCGCCAGCAGCGGGTGGGAGGTGGGAGTGAACACTGAAGCTTTCTTT
. | TRBJ1-4 | . | TRBV5-6 | CASSRSRTEKLFF | TGTGCCAGCAGCCGTAGTCGGACGGAAAAACTGTTTTTT
. | TRBJ1-1 | . | TRBV6-5 | CASSERGNTEAFF | TGTGCCAGCAGTGAAAGAGGAAACACTGAAGCTTTCTTT
. | TRBJ1-2 | . | TRBV6-1 | CASSDKGYGYTF | TGTGCCAGCAGTGACAAGGGATATGGCTACACCTTC